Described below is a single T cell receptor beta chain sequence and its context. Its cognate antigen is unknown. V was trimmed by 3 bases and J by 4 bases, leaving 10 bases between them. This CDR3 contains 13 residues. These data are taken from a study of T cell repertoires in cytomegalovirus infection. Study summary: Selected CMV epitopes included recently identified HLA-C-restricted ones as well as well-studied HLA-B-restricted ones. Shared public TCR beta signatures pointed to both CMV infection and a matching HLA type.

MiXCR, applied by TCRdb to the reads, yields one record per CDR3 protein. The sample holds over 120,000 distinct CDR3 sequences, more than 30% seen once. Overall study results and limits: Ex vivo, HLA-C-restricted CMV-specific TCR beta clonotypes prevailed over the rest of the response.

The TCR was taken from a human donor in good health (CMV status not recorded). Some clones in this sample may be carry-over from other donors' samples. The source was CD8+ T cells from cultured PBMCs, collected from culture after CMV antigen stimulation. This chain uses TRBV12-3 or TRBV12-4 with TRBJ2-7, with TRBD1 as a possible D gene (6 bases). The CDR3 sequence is CASSLDRNYEQYF. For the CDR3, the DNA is TGTGCCAGCAGTTTGGACAGAAATTACGAGCAGTACTTC.